Below, one TCR beta chain is given with its context. No antigen is known for it. This sample stems from a study of T-cell reconstitution after alpha-beta-depleted transplantation in children. Library preparation (for TCRbeta) was performed with unique molecular identifiers. From the PCR reads, TCRdb called clonotypes with MiXCR, one entry per CDR3 protein. The sample holds more than 400,000 distinct CDR3 sequences, 11% seen once. Regarding the study as a whole: Several hundred rapidly expanded clones from non-depleted graft cells reportedly supplied alpha-beta T cells about two months post-transplant. Diversity and T-cell counts at one year after transplant derived mostly from new T cells.

Germline lookup yields CDR1 SGHVS and CDR2 FQNEAQ. There are 16 residues in the CDR3. V lost 7 bases to trimming and J lost 3 bases; unmatched junction nucleotides: 13. The source of this sequence is a female patient aged 2 to 10 who had a stem cell transplant for aplastic anemia, so the T cells may come from the graft donor. The gene calls are TRBV7-8 and TRBJ2-3; 7 bases are a match to TRBD1. The sample consisted of PBMCs, mostly from graft donor cells, taken 180 days after TCRalphabeta/CD19-depleted stem cell transplant. The CDR3 nucleotides read TGTGCCAGCACCTCTACAGGGGAACAAGGGACAGATACGCAGTATTTT. Translation: CASTSTGEQGTDTQYF.